This T cell receptor beta chain was sequenced during a study of shared clonotypes between healthy human individuals. Study overall: Ranging from 18 to 49 in age, donors were two women and three men. Study-wide results and caveats: Naive subsets, compared against memory subsets, generally had larger estimated richness values. At large depth, rarefaction still showed sorted-subset sequencing to be incomplete.

Germline assignment: CDR1 KGHSY and CDR2 FQNENV. Between the trimmed V and J ends, which lost 0 bases and 12 bases, there was a span of 21 bases. CDR3 size: 16 residues. Cells designated naive CD8 were CD45RO-negative and were positively selected for CCR7, with terminally differentiated effector memory CD45RA+ cells excluded. Of note for this clone: Its target is not known.

Assay: immunoSEQ multiplex PCR; the TCRdb copy retains only in-frame clones and omits some. The sample consists of hundreds of thousands of clones, roughly 98% of them appearing once. This clonotype was obtained from a man in his thirties or forties in good health. The chain couples TRBV16 to TRBJ2-4; D is perhaps TRBD2 (6 bases). The sequencing sample was made of naive CD8+ T cells sorted from blood. DNA for the CDR3: TGTGCCAGCAGCCAATCGGGGGGTGACAGTCGGGAGCATCAGTACTTC. Translated, it gives CASSQSGGDSREHQYF.